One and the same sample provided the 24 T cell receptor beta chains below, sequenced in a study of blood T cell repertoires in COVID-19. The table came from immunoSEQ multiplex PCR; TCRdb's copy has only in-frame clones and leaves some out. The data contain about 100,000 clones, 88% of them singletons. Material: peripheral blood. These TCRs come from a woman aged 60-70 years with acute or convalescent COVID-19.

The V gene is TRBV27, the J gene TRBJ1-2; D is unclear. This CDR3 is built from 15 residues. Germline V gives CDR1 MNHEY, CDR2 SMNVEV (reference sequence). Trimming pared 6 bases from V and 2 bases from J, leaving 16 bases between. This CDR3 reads CASRSNTGSNYGYTF. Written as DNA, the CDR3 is TGTGCCAGCAGATCAAACACGGGGTCAAACTATGGCTACACCTTC.

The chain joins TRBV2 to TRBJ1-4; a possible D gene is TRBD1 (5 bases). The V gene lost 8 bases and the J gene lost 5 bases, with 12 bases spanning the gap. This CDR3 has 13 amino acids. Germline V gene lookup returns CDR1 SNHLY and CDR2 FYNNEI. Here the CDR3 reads CASGQGGNEKLFF. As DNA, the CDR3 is TGTGCCAGCGGGCAGGGTGGAAATGAAAAACTGTTTTTT.

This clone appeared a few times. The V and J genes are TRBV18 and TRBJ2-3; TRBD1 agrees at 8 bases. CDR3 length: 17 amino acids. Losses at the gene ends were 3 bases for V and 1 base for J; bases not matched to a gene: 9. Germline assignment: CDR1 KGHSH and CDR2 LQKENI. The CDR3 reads CASSPYEQGVRTDTQYF. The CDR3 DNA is TGTGCCAGCTCACCTTATGAACAGGGGGTGCGCACAGATACGCAGTATTTT. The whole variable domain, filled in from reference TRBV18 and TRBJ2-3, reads NAGVMQNPRHLVRRRGQEARLRCSPMKGHSHVYWYRQLPEEGLKFMVYLQKENIIDESGMPKERFSAEFPKEGPSILRIQQVVRGDSAAYFCASSPYEQGVRTDTQYFGPGTRLTVL.

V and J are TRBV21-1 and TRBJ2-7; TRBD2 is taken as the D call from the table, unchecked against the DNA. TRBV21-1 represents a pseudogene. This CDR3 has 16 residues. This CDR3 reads CARAGRRVITRVEQYV. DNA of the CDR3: TGTGCCAGAGCAGGGAGGCGGGTTATTACTCGAGTCGAGCAGTACGTC.

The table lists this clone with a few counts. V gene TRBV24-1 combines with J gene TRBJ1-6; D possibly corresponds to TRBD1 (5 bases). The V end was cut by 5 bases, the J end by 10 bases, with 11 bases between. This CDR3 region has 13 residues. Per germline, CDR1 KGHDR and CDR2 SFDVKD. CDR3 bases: TGTGCCACCAGTGCCGCAGGGAACTCACCCCTCCACTTT. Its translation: CATSAAGNSPLHF.

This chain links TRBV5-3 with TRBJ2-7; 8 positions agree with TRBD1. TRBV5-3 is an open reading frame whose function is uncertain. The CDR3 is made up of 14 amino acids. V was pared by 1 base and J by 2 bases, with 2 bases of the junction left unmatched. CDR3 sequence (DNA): TGTGCCAGAAGCTTGCCAGGGGGCCCCTACGAGCAGTACGTC. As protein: CARSLPGGPYEQYV.

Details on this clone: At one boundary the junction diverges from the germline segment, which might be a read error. The CDR3 is CASSEGTGYGYTF. CDR3 nucleotide sequence: TGTGCCAGCAGCGAAGGGACGGGGTATGGCTACACCTTC. J is TRBJ1-2 and V is TRBV2, with D possibly being TRBD1 (5 bases). CDR1 and CDR2 (germline): SNHLY, FYNNEI. The CDR3 spans 13 residues.

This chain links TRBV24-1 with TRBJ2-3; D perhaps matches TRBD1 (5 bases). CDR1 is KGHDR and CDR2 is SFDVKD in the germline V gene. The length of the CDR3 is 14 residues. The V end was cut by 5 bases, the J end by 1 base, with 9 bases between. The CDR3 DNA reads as TGTGCCACCAGTGGAGCAGGGCGCACAGATACGCAGTATTTT. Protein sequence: CATSGAGRTDTQYF.

The CDR3 nucleotides are TGTGCCAGCAGTTACACAGGTCGACTAGCTGCAGATACGCAGTATTTT. This gives the protein CASSYTGRLAADTQYF. This chain links TRBV6-2 or TRBV6-3 with TRBJ2-3, with TRBD2 matching over 7 bases. The V gene's germline CDR1 is MNHEY and CDR2 SVGEGT. V shed 2 bases, J shed 4 bases, and the junction held 9 bases outside the gene matches. CDR3 length: 16 amino acids.

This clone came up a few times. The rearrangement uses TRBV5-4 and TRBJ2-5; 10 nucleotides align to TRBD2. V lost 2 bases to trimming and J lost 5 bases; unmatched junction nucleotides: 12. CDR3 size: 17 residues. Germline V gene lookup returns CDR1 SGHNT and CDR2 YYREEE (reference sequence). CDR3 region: CASSLGTSAPSLETQYF. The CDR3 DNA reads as TGTGCCAGCAGCTTAGGGACTAGCGCTCCGTCCTTGGAGACCCAGTACTTC. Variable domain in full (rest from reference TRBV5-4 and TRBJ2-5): ETGVTQSPTHLIKTRGQQVTLRCSSQSGHNTVSWYQQALGQGPQFIFQYYREEENGRGNFPPRFSGLQFPNYSSELNVNALELDDSALYLCASSLGTSAPSLETQYFGPGTRLLVL.

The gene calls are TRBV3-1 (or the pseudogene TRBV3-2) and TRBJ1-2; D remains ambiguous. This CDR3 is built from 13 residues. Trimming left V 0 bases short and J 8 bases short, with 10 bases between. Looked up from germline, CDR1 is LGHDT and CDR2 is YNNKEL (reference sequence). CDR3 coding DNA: TGTGCCAGCAGCCAAGATCAATTTGGCGGCTACACCTTC. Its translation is CASSQDQFGGYTF.

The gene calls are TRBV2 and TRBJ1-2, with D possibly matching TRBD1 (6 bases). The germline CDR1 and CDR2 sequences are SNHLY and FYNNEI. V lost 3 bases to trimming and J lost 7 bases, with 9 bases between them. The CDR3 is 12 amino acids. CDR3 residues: CASSEKGVGYTF. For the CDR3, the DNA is TGTGCCAGCAGTGAGAAGGGGGTTGGCTACACCTTC.

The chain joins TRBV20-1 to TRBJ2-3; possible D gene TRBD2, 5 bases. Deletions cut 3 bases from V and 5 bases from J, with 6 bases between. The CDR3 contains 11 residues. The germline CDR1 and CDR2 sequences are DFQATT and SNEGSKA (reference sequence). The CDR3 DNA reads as TGCAGTGCTAGCGGAGGAGATACGCAGTATTTT. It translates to CSASGGDTQYF.

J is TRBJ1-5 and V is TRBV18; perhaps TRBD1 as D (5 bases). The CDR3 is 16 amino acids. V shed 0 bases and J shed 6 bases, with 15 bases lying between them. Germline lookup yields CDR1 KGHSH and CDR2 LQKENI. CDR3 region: CASSPPMGQGGQPQHF. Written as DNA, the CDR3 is TGTGCCAGCTCACCACCCATGGGGCAGGGTGGTCAGCCCCAGCATTTT.

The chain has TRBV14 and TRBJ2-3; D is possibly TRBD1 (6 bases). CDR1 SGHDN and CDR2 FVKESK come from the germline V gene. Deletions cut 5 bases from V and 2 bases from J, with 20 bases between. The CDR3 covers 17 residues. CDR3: CASSYTGQVSYTDTQYF. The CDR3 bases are TGTGCCAGCAGCTATACGGGACAAGTTTCTTACACAGATACGCAGTATTTT.

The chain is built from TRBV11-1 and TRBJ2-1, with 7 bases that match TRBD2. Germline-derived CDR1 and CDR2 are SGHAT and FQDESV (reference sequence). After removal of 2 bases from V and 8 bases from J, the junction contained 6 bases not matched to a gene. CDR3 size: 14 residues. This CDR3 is CASSLLGGSDEQFF. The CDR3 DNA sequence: TGTGCCAGCAGCTTATTGGGCGGGAGTGATGAGCAGTTCTTC.

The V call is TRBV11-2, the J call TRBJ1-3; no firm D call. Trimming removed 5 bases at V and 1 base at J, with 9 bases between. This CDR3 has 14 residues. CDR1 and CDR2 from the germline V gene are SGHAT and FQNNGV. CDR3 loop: CASSRPGSGNTIYF. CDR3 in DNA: TGTGCCAGCAGCCGACCGGGATCTGGAAACACCATATATTTT.

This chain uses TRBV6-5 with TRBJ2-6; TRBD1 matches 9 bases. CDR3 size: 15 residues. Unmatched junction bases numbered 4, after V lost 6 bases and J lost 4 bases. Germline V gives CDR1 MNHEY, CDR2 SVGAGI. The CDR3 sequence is CASRRTGDGANVLTF. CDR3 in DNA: TGTGCCAGCAGAAGGACAGGGGACGGGGCCAACGTCCTGACTTTC.

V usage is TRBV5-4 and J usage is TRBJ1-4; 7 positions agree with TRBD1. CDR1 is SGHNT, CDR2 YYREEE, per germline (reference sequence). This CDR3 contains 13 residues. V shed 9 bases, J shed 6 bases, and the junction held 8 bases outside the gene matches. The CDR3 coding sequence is TGTGCCACTCAAGGGGGCGGTGATGAAAAACTGTTTTTT. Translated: CATQGGGDEKLFF.

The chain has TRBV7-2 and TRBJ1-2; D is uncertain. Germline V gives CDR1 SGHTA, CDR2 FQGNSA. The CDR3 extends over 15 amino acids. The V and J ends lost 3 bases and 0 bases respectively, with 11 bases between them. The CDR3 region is CASSFDRQPNYGYTF. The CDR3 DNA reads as TGTGCCAGCAGCTTCGACCGACAACCTAACTATGGCTACACCTTC.

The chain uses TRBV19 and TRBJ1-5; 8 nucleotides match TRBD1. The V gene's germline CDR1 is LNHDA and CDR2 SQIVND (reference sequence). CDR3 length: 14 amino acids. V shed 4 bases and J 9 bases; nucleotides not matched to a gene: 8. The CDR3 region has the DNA TGTGCCAGTAGTACGGGACAGGACCCCGTGCCCCAGCATTTT. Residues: CASSTGQDPVPQHF.

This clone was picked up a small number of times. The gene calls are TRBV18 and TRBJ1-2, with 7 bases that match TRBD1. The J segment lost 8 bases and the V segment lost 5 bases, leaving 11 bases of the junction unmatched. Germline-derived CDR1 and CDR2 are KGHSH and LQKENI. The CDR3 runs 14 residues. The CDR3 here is CASSSLDREGGYTF. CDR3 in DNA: TGTGCCAGCTCATCACTTGACAGGGAAGGCGGCTACACCTTC.

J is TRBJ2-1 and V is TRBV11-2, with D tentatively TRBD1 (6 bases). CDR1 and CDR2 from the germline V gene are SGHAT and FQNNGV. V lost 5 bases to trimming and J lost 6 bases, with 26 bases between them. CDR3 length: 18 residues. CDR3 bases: TGTGCCAGCAGCCAAAGGGGGACCATCGGCGCCACTCGCAATGAGCAGTTCTTC. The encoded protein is CASSQRGTIGATRNEQFF.

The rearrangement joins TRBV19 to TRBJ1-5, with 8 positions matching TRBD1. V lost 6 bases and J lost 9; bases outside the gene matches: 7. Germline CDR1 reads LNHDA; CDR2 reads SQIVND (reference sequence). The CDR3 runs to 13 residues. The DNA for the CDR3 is TGTGCCAGTAGAAGCGGGACAGGCGGGCCCCAGCATTTT. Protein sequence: CASRSGTGGPQHF.